A single sample is the source of the 16 T cell receptor beta chains below, sequenced in a study of cytomegalovirus exposure and HLA in healthy donors. Using immunoSEQ multiplex PCR, the repertoire was profiled, and TCRdb retains in-frame clones only, with some absent. The sample has about 130,000 clones, 94% seen once. Input material: PBMCs. The source is a woman under 30 in good health and CMV-seronegative.

The J gene is TRBJ1-2, the V gene TRBV9; D gene ambiguous. Trimming cost V 3 bases and J 4 bases, with 10 bases left between them. Germline V CDR1 and CDR2: SGDLS, YYNGEE. CDR3 length: 13 amino acids. CDR3 protein: CASSATTGYGYTF. DNA of the CDR3: TGTGCCAGCAGCGCGACTACCGGCTATGGCTACACCTTC.

The genes are TRBV9 and TRBJ2-3, with 8 bases aligning to TRBD2. This CDR3 has 15 amino acids. The V segment lost 1 base and the J segment 4 bases; nucleotides outside the gene matches: 5. The germline V gene has CDR1 SGDLS and CDR2 YYNGEE. CDR3 DNA sequence: TGTGCCAGCAGCGTAAACGGACTAGCATCAGATACGCAGTATTTT. Protein: CASSVNGLASDTQYF.

The V and J genes are TRBV27 and TRBJ2-1, with 10 bases identical to TRBD2. This CDR3 contains 15 residues. Trimming removed 7 bases from V and 6 bases from J; junction bases left unmatched: 9. Germline CDR1 reads MNHEY; CDR2 reads SMNVEV (reference sequence). The CDR3 sequence is CASTPGTSVFNEQFF. CDR3 in DNA: TGTGCCAGCACCCCCGGGACTAGCGTTTTCAATGAGCAGTTCTTC.

This clone has only one observation. The genes are TRBV11-2 and TRBJ2-2; D unclear. This CDR3 is built from 11 residues. Trimming took off 7 bases at V and 4 bases at J, with 4 bases between the two ends. Germline CDR1 is SGHAT and CDR2 is FQNNGV. The CDR3 loop reads CASISTGELFF. CDR3 DNA: TGTGCCAGCATATCCACCGGGGAGCTGTTTTTT.

The gene calls are TRBV6-1 and TRBJ1-2, with D hard to call. This CDR3 is built from 13 residues. V was pared by 7 bases and J by 3 bases, with 12 bases between. In germline, CDR1 is MNHNS, CDR2 SASEGT. The CDR3 is CASMTGYYYGYTF. The CDR3 region has the DNA TGTGCCAGCATGACGGGATACTACTATGGCTACACCTTC.

This chain links TRBV6-5 with TRBJ2-1, with TRBD2 identical over 10 bases. This CDR3 has 15 amino acids. Germline CDR1 MNHEY, CDR2 SVGAGI. V shed 6 bases, J shed 1 base, and the junction held 3 bases outside the gene matches. The CDR3 bases are TGTGCCAGCAGCCAGACTAGCGGGTCCTACAATGAGCAGTTCTTC. It is translated as CASSQTSGSYNEQFF.

The genes are TRBV28 and TRBJ2-7, with TRBD1 as a possible D gene (5 bases). The V and J ends lost 7 bases and 3 bases respectively, with 22 bases between them. This CDR3 comprises 16 residues. Germline CDR1 reads MDHEN; CDR2 reads SYDVKM. The CDR3 DNA follows: TGTGCCAGCATCGCACACGGGTTGGGGCGAGGCTACGAGCAGTACTTC. It translates to CASIAHGLGRGYEQYF.

In its sample, this clone was seen once. The DNA for the CDR3 is TGTGCCAGCAGTTTCGGGGCGGGGGAGCAGTACTTC. This sequence encodes CASSFGAGEQYF. The rearrangement links TRBV27 to TRBJ2-7, with D tentatively TRBD2 (6 bases). Germline CDR1 MNHEY, CDR2 SMNVEV (reference sequence). Trimming removed 3 bases at V and 7 bases at J, with 10 bases between. This CDR3 region has 12 residues.

This sequence joins TRBV9 and TRBJ2-1; 10 nucleotides line up with TRBD2. The CDR3 loop spans 16 amino acids. Germline values: CDR1 SGDLS, CDR2 YYNGEE. V lost 4 bases to trimming and J lost 3 bases; unmatched junction nucleotides: 7. CDR3 region: CASSKSGGANYNEQFF. The CDR3 DNA is TGTGCCAGCAGCAAAAGCGGGGGGGCCAACTACAATGAGCAGTTCTTC.

The chain couples TRBV9 to TRBJ2-7; the match to TRBD1 covers 9 bases. Germline V gene data show CDR1 as SGDLS and CDR2 as YYNGEE. V was pared by 2 bases and J by 6 bases, with 6 bases of the junction left unmatched. The CDR3 runs to 14 residues. The CDR3 loop is CASSVGQGYAEQYF. Here the CDR3 DNA reads TGTGCCAGCAGCGTGGGACAGGGATACGCCGAGCAGTACTTC.

The chain couples TRBV10-3 to TRBJ1-4; the D is unclear. Germline loops: CDR1 ENHRY, CDR2 SYGVKD. CDR3 length: 15 residues. V gave up 3 bases and J gave up 12 bases, with 20 bases separating them. The CDR3, as DNA: TGTGCCATCAGTGATGGAGGCTCTAGGGTTATGGAACTGTTTTTT. It is translated as CAISDGGSRVMELFF.

V usage is TRBV14 and J usage is TRBJ1-5; perhaps TRBD1 as D (6 bases). V lost 1 base and J 4 bases, leaving 32 bases between the germline ends. This CDR3 contains 22 residues. Germline CDR1 and CDR2: SGHDN and FVKESK. The DNA of the CDR3 is TGTGCCAGCAGCCAAGCCGCTACCCTGTCGTCCCTCGACGACAGGAGGAATCAGCCCCAGCATTTT. Encoded protein: CASSQAATLSSLDDRRNQPQHF.

The rearrangement links TRBV9 to TRBJ2-2; 9 bases agree with TRBD1. The germline CDR1 and CDR2 sequences are SGDLS and YYNGEE. With V trimmed by 4 bases and J by 5 bases, 6 bases remained unmatched. This CDR3 comprises 15 residues. CDR3 in amino acids: CASSPGGTGTGELFF. The DNA for the CDR3 is TGTGCCAGCAGCCCAGGCGGGACAGGGACCGGGGAGCTGTTTTTT. Based on the CDR3 plus reference TRBV9 and TRBJ2-2, the full variable domain is DSGVTQTPKHLITATGQRVTLRCSPRSGDLSVYWYQQSLDQGLQFLIQYYNGEERAKGNILERFSAQQFPDLHSELNLSSLELGDSALYFCASSPGGTGTGELFFGEGSRLTVL.

The rearrangement uses TRBV28 and TRBJ2-7; 9 nucleotides agree with TRBD1. V lost 8 bases to trimming and J lost 4 bases; unmatched junction nucleotides: 6. CDR1 is MDHEN, CDR2 SYDVKM, per germline. The CDR3 runs to 13 residues. CDR3 nucleotides: TGTGCCAGCTTCCCGGGACAGGGTTACGAGCAGTACTTC. This translates into CASFPGQGYEQYF.

The chain combines TRBV7-9 with TRBJ2-3, with 9 bases matching TRBD1. Trimming cost V 4 bases and J 1 base; bases outside gene matches: 3. The length of the CDR3 is 15 residues. Germline lookup yields CDR1 SEHNR and CDR2 FQNEAQ (reference sequence). The CDR3: CASSSDRGGTDTQYF. In DNA, the CDR3 is TGTGCCAGCAGCTCGGACAGGGGTGGCACAGATACGCAGTATTTT.

The chain recombines TRBV27 with TRBJ2-1; tentatively, D is TRBD1 (6 bases). Trimming pared 0 bases from V and 8 bases from J, leaving 14 bases between. Germline CDR1 reads MNHEY; CDR2 reads SMNVEV (reference sequence). The CDR3 spans 15 residues. The CDR3 bases are TGTGCCAGCAGTTTATCGGTTACAGGGTGGGATGAGCAGTTCTTC. Its protein is CASSLSVTGWDEQFF.